One and the same sample provided the 22 T cell receptor beta chains below, sequenced in a study of blood T cells in healthy people across ages. Together with a sample-barcoded 5' primer, a J-beta primer mix was included in a second PCR lasting about 7 to 12 cycles. TCRdb recomputed calls from the 5' RACE reads with MiXCR, one row per CDR3 protein. The sample records around 1,500,000 distinct CDR3 sequences, roughly 27% being singletons. Sequenced input: blood. The receptors derive from a woman under 40 in good health.

This clonotype was observed many times. The chain employs TRBV15 and TRBJ2-7, with 8 bases aligning to TRBD2. Germline assignment: CDR1 LNHNV and CDR2 YYDKDF (reference sequence). The V gene end was trimmed by 1 base and the J gene end by 1 base; junction bases not matched to a gene: 3. There are 15 residues in the CDR3. The DNA for the CDR3 is TGTGCCACCAGCAGAGTAGTAGCGGGGTCCTACGAGCAGTACTTC. It translates to CATSRVVAGSYEQYF.

V and J are TRBV27 and TRBJ2-1; 13 bases fit TRBD2. V was pared by 6 bases and J by 5 bases, with 10 bases of the junction left unmatched. CDR3 length equals 17 residues. Per germline, CDR1 MNHEY and CDR2 SMNVEV (reference sequence). The CDR3 loop is CASSYRLAGGLDNEQFF. The CDR3 nucleotides are TGTGCCAGCAGCTATCGACTAGCGGGAGGTCTCGACAATGAGCAGTTCTTC.

Notes on this clonotype: This may arise from a read error, as a much more abundant clone is one base away. The rearrangement joins TRBV24-1 to TRBJ2-7; TRBD1 might be the D (5 bases). The DNA matches TRBJ2-5 better at its end, which makes the J call doubtful. Germline V gene data show CDR1 as KGHDR and CDR2 as SFDVKD. This CDR3 has 13 residues. CDR3 in DNA: TGTGCCACCAGGGACAACTACGGAGAGACCCAGTACTTC. Its translation is CATRDNYGETQYF.

For this clonotype: Relative to the germline gene, one junction end is altered; a read error may explain this. The rearrangement joins TRBV3-1 to TRBJ2-1, with D tentatively TRBD2 (6 bases). Germline lookup yields CDR1 LGHDT and CDR2 YNNKEL (reference sequence). This CDR3 spans 13 amino acids. Here the CDR3 DNA reads TGTGCTAGCAGTCACATCCCGGGAGATGAGCAGTTCTTC. It codes for CASSHIPGDEQFF.

The rearrangement joins TRBV3-1 to TRBJ2-3; 7 nucleotides agree with TRBD2. Per the germline V gene, CDR1 is LGHDT and CDR2 is YNNKEL (reference sequence). The ends lost 5 bases at V and 5 bases at J; junction bases unmatched: 7. The CDR3 contains 14 residues. CDR3 DNA: TGTGCCAGCAGCGGCGGGGGAGAGGTAGATACGCAGTATTTT. This sequence encodes CASSGGGEVDTQYF.

This clonotype has a handful of counts. The chain employs TRBV5-1 and TRBJ2-7; TRBD2 agrees at 8 bases. V dropped 5 bases and J dropped 7; count of bases not matched to a gene: 11. CDR1 SGHRS and CDR2 YFSETQ come from the germline V gene. The CDR3 totals 14 residues. The CDR3 sequence is CASRLSGKGEEQYF. As DNA, the CDR3 is TGCGCCAGCAGGCTTAGCGGGAAAGGAGAGGAGCAGTACTTC. Combining the CDR3 with reference TRBV5-1 and TRBJ2-7 gives the whole variable domain KAGVTQTPRYLIKTRGQQVTLSCSPISGHRSVSWYQQTPGQGLQFLFEYFSETQRNKGNFPGRFSGRQFSNSRSEMNVSTLELGDSALYLCASRLSGKGEEQYFGPGTRLTVT.

The chain combines TRBV12-3 or TRBV12-4 with TRBJ2-5; D ambiguous. CDR3 length equals 13 residues. V shed 6 bases and J shed 2 bases, with 10 bases lying between them. CDR3 protein: CASRPREQETQYF. CDR3 DNA: TGTGCCAGCAGGCCGAGAGAACAAGAGACCCAGTACTTC.

This clonotype has a count of ten or more. This rearrangement joins TRBV2 to TRBJ2-4, with D unresolved. There are 12 residues in the CDR3. V lost 2 bases to trimming and J lost 14 bases, with 13 bases between them. Germline-derived CDR1 and CDR2 are SNHLY and FYNNEI. CDR3 nucleotides: TGTGCCAGCAGTGAACGGCCCTGGGCTAAGTACTTC. The encoded protein is CASSERPWAKYF.

Only a few counts were recorded for this clonotype. The chain employs TRBV6-6 and TRBJ2-2; tentatively, D is TRBD1 or TRBD2 (5 bases each). From germline, CDR1 is MNHNY and CDR2 SVGAGI (reference sequence). This CDR3 has 14 amino acids. V lost 11 bases, J lost 1 base, and 14 bases lay in between. DNA of the CDR3: TGTGCCTCGAGGGGAGCCTTGAACACCGGGGAGCTGTTTTTT. Amino acids: CASRGALNTGELFF.

This clonotype was seen a handful of times. The V call is TRBV27, the J call TRBJ2-3; D uncertain. The CDR3 has 15 amino acids. V lost 1 base, J lost 1 base, and 9 bases lay in between. Germline CDR1 reads MNHEY; CDR2 reads SMNVEV (reference sequence). The DNA of the CDR3 is TGTGCCAGCAGTTTATTCCGACTCGGCACAGATACGCAGTATTTT. Residues: CASSLFRLGTDTQYF.

V gene TRBV5-5 combines with J gene TRBJ2-3; D not certain. This CDR3 is built from 15 residues. Trimming removed 3 bases from V and 2 bases from J, with 13 bases in between. From germline, CDR1 is SGHKS and CDR2 YYEKEE (reference sequence). The CDR3: CASSSGFLDTDTQYF. The DNA of the CDR3 is TGTGCCAGCAGCTCAGGCTTCTTGGACACAGATACGCAGTATTTT.

V usage is TRBV6-2 or TRBV6-3 and J usage is TRBJ2-1; 8 bases are shared with TRBD2. V dropped 0 bases and J dropped 4; count of bases not matched to a gene: 8. The CDR3 has 17 residues. Germline V gene lookup returns CDR1 MNHEY and CDR2 SVGEGT. In DNA form, the CDR3 reads TGTGCCAGCAGTTACTCGAGTAGCGGGAACCTTTACAATGAGCAGTTCTTC. Its protein product is CASSYSSSGNLYNEQFF.

The chain carries TRBV20-1 and TRBJ1-2; D perhaps matches TRBD1 (5 bases). V dropped 3 bases and J dropped 2 bases, with 22 bases sitting between them. CDR1 DFQATT and CDR2 SNEGSKA come from the germline V gene (reference sequence). The CDR3 contains 17 residues. The CDR3 nucleotides are TGCAGTGCTAGCCCGATTACTGACCGGGGCGAAAACTATGGCTACACCTTC. It codes for CSASPITDRGENYGYTF.

In this sample, this clonotype turned up many times. The chain has TRBV11-2 and TRBJ2-3; no clear D. Between the trimmed V and J ends, which lost 5 bases and 4 bases, there was a span of 16 bases. This CDR3 has 15 residues. Germline-derived CDR1 and CDR2 are SGHAT and FQNNGV. The CDR3 DNA reads TGTGCCAGCAGCGAATGGATAGGTTCCGCAGATACGCAGTATTTT. It translates to CASSEWIGSADTQYF.

The CDR3 DNA reads TGTGCCAGCACCAAAGCGGGGGGACGACACAACTACGAGCAGTACTTC. This translates into CASTKAGGRHNYEQYF. The chain couples TRBV6-2 or TRBV6-3 to TRBJ2-7; the match to TRBD2 covers 9 bases. The CDR3 length is 16 residues. CDR1 and CDR2 (germline): MNHEY, SVGEGT. The junction had 13 bases not matched to a gene; V was cut back by 7 bases and J by 3 bases.

This clonotype has at least ten counts. The chain couples TRBV20-1 to TRBJ2-1; 10 nucleotides agree with TRBD2. The CDR3 contains 14 residues. The junction had 10 bases not matched to a gene; V was cut back by 7 bases and J by 7 bases. The germline CDR1 and CDR2 sequences are DFQATT and SNEGSKA (reference sequence). The CDR3 sequence: CSGLSQRGGNEQFF. As DNA, the CDR3 is TGCAGTGGTCTTTCCCAGCGGGGGGGAAATGAGCAGTTCTTC.

About this clonotype: At one boundary the junction diverges from the germline segment, which might be a read error. The CDR3 DNA follows: TGTGCCAGCACCTTAACAGGAATAGCCAAAAACATTCAGTACTTC. As protein: CASTLTGIAKNIQYF. This chain uses TRBV7-9 with TRBJ2-4; perhaps TRBD1 as D (5 bases). Germline V gene sequence: CDR1 SEHNR, CDR2 FQNEAQ (reference sequence). The CDR3 contains 15 residues. Drawing the rest from reference TRBV7-9 and TRBJ2-4, the complete variable domain is DTGVSQNPRHKITKRGQNVTFRCDPISEHNRLYWYRQTLGQGPEFLTYFQNEAQLEKSRLLSDRFSAERPKGSFSTLEIQRTEQGDSAMYLCASTLTGIAKNIQYFGAGTRLSVL.

The chain couples TRBV9 to TRBJ1-6, with a tentative D call TRBD1 (5 bases). V was shortened by 6 bases and J by 10 bases, with 11 bases between the two germline ends. The germline V gene encodes CDR1 SGDLS and CDR2 YYNGEE. The CDR3 runs to 12 residues. CDR3 residues: CASNTGGSPLHF. The CDR3 region has the DNA TGTGCCAGCAATACGGGGGGATCACCCCTCCACTTT.

Turning to this clonotype: A much larger clonotype is one base distant, so this may be a read error. This chain links TRBV2 with TRBJ2-4, with 9 bases fitting TRBD2. The closer fit of TRBJ2-7 to the DNA end suggests the J call may be wrong. The CDR3 extends over 13 amino acids. The germline gives CDR1 SNHLY, CDR2 FYNNEI. As DNA, the CDR3 is TGTGCCAGCGGGCGGGAGGGGTACTACGAGCAGTACTTC. Its translation is CASGREGYYEQYF.

Only a few counts were recorded for this clonotype. The V call is TRBV20-1, the J call TRBJ1-4; TRBD1 is a possible D gene (6 bases). Germline CDR1 is DFQATT and CDR2 is SNEGSKA (reference sequence). Between the trimmed V and J ends, which lost 2 bases and 6 bases, there was a span of 10 bases. CDR3 length: 13 residues. In nucleotides, the CDR3 is TGCAGTGCTAGACAGGGGCCGGATGAAAAACTGTTTTTT. Translated, it gives CSARQGPDEKLFF.

The chain has TRBV12-3 or TRBV12-4 and TRBJ2-5; TRBD2 matches 10 bases. CDR3 length equals 17 residues. V lost 0 bases and J lost 5; bases outside the gene matches: 9. The CDR3, as DNA: TGTGCCAGCAGTTTAGCTAGCGGGGGGCCGGCGGGTGAGACCCAGTACTTC. It encodes CASSLASGGPAGETQYF.

This clonotype was recorded a few times. The chain links TRBV29-1 to TRBJ2-1; the D is unclear. The germline gives CDR1 SQVTM, CDR2 ANQGSEA. V was clipped by 3 bases and J by 14 bases, with 14 bases between them. The CDR3 spans 11 residues. CDR3 protein: CSVESGPFEFF. The DNA of the CDR3 is TGCAGCGTTGAGTCCGGCCCTTTCGAGTTCTTC.